This T cell receptor beta chain emerged from a study of cytomegalovirus exposure and HLA in healthy donors. Study-level points and caveats: The study flagged fewer than 200 TCR beta chains as cytomegalovirus-associated.

The V gene lost 0 bases and the J gene lost 6 bases, with 9 bases spanning the gap. The V gene's germline CDR1 is MNHEY and CDR2 SVGAGI. This CDR3 is 14 amino acids long. The donors comprised healthy bone marrow donors. The primer mix had 60 Vbeta and 13 Jbeta primers. This table comes from immunoSEQ multiplex PCR, and its TCRdb copy is limited to in-frame clones, with some not included. Of under 150,000 clones listed, 82% are singletons. With respect to this clone: What it recognizes is unknown.

Sample: PBMCs. This chain uses TRBV6-5 with TRBJ2-1; the D is unclear. The clonotype originates from a woman aged 18-35 years in good health and CMV-seronegative. The CDR3 is CASSYSAGGNEQFF. The CDR3 DNA reads TGTGCCAGCAGTTACTCAGCTGGCGGCAATGAGCAGTTCTTC.